A selection of T cell receptor beta chains follows, all from one sample in a study of blood T cell repertoires in COVID-19. Assay: immunoSEQ multiplex PCR; the TCRdb copy retains only in-frame clones and omits some. The table shows over 250,000 clones, with roughly 87% occurring only once. Sequenced material: peripheral blood. Receptors originate from a human donor in a cohort sampled during active COVID-19. Each CDR3 is given with its conserved first and last residue. Fields, in order: V gene, clone size, D gene, J gene, CDR3 DNA, CDR3 protein. D genes are given only for firm matches. Only part of the rows carry a size: once, few, many, or a class if the clone is expanded.

v_call: TRBV7-6; clone_size: NA; d_call: TRBD1; j_call: TRBJ2-5; cdr3_nt: TGTGCCAGCAGCCCCCGACAGGGATGGAGTCAAGAGACCCAGTACTTC; cdr3_aa: CASSPRQGWSQETQYF
v_call: TRBV11-2; clone_size: NA; d_call: NA; j_call: TRBJ1-4; cdr3_nt: TGTGCCAGCAGCTTTAACAGAAATGAAAAACTGTTTTTT; cdr3_aa: CASSFNRNEKLFF
v_call: TRBV7-9; clone_size: NA; d_call: TRBD1; j_call: TRBJ2-7; cdr3_nt: TGTGCCAGCAGCCGGGCGTACACTGGGGGACAGGGGGTGTCCTACGAGCAGTACTTC; cdr3_aa: CASSRAYTGGQGVSYEQYF
v_call: TRBV9; clone_size: many; d_call: TRBD2; j_call: TRBJ2-1; cdr3_nt: TGTGCCAGCAGCGCCGGGACTAGCGTGGGAGGGGAGCAGTTCTTC; cdr3_aa: CASSAGTSVGGEQFF
v_call: TRBV30; clone_size: few; d_call: TRBD2; j_call: TRBJ2-1; cdr3_nt: TGTGCCTGGAGTACCGGACTAGCGGGAGAGAATGAGCAGTTCTTC; cdr3_aa: CAWSTGLAGENEQFF
v_call: TRBV15; clone_size: NA; d_call: TRBD2; j_call: TRBJ2-3; cdr3_nt: TGTGCCACCAGCAGGTCTAGCGGAACCACAGATACGCAGTATTTT; cdr3_aa: CATSRSSGTTDTQYF
v_call: TRBV6-5; clone_size: NA; d_call: NA; j_call: TRBJ2-2; cdr3_nt: TGTGCCATCCTTGAGACGAACACCGGGGAGCTGTTTTTT; cdr3_aa: CAILETNTGELFF
v_call: TRBV7-2; clone_size: NA; d_call: TRBD1; j_call: TRBJ1-2; cdr3_nt: TGTGCCAGCAGCCAAGGACAGGGAAGTTATGGGGGCTACACCTTC; cdr3_aa: CASSQGQGSYGGYTF
v_call: TRBV7-6; clone_size: NA; d_call: TRBD2; j_call: TRBJ2-2; cdr3_nt: TGTGCCAGCAGCGGAGCTAGCGGGATCACCGGGGAGCTGTTTTTT; cdr3_aa: CASSGASGITGELFF
v_call: TRBV28; clone_size: NA; d_call: NA; j_call: TRBJ1-2; cdr3_nt: TGTGCCAGTGAGGACAGCTTCCCTAACTATGGCTACACCTTC; cdr3_aa: CASEDSFPNYGYTF
v_call: TRBV18; clone_size: once; d_call: NA; j_call: TRBJ1-2; cdr3_nt: TGTGCCAGCTCACCTCAAGCAGGGAAAGGCTACACCTTC; cdr3_aa: CASSPQAGKGYTF
v_call: TRBV7-9; clone_size: NA; d_call: NA; j_call: TRBJ2-3; cdr3_nt: TGTGCCAGCAACCAACGGAGCACAGATACGCAGTATTTT; cdr3_aa: CASNQRSTDTQYF
v_call: TRBV5-1; clone_size: NA; d_call: TRBD2; j_call: TRBJ2-7; cdr3_nt: TGCGCCAGCAGCTTGCCCGGGAGGTCCTACGAGCAGTACTTC; cdr3_aa: CASSLPGRSYEQYF
v_call: TRBV4-2; clone_size: many; d_call: NA; j_call: TRBJ2-3; cdr3_nt: TGTGCCAGCAGCCAACTCCAAGCGGGTGGGAGAAATACGCAGTATTTT; cdr3_aa: CASSQLQAGGRNTQYF
v_call: TRBV7-2; clone_size: NA; d_call: NA; j_call: TRBJ2-7; cdr3_nt: TGTGCCAGCAGCTCTTCCGAGACTAGTTCCGAGCAGTACTTC; cdr3_aa: CASSSSETSSEQYF
v_call: TRBV30; clone_size: NA; d_call: NA; j_call: TRBJ2-1; cdr3_nt: TGTGCCGGTAGCGGTAGCTCCTACAATGAGCAGTTCTTC; cdr3_aa: CAGSGSSYNEQFF
v_call: TRBV6-1; clone_size: NA; d_call: NA; j_call: TRBJ1-2; cdr3_nt: TGTGCCAGCAGTGAATCCGGAGGGTTCTATGGCTACACCTTC; cdr3_aa: CASSESGGFYGYTF
v_call: TRBV4-3; clone_size: NA; d_call: NA; j_call: TRBJ1-1; cdr3_nt: TGCGCCAGCAGCCCGGGGTGGGATGAAGCTTTCTTT; cdr3_aa: CASSPGWDEAFF
v_call: TRBV7-9; clone_size: NA; d_call: TRBD1; j_call: TRBJ2-1; cdr3_nt: TGTGCCAGCAGCCCCCCCAGGACAGGGTTCAATGAGCAGTTCTTC; cdr3_aa: CASSPPRTGFNEQFF
v_call: TRBV24-1; clone_size: once; d_call: NA; j_call: TRBJ2-2; cdr3_nt: TGTGCCACCAGTGCCCCGACAAGGAACACCGGGGAGCTGTTTTTT; cdr3_aa: CATSAPTRNTGELFF
v_call: TRBV3-1/TRBV3-2; clone_size: once; d_call: NA; j_call: TRBJ2-1; cdr3_nt: TGTGCCAGCAAGGCGGGAACCTTCTACAATGAGCAGTTCTTC; cdr3_aa: CASKAGTFYNEQFF
v_call: TRBV5-8; clone_size: NA; d_call: NA; j_call: TRBJ2-3; cdr3_nt: TGTGCCAGCAGTGACCGCCTCGCGGGCACAGATACGCAGTATTTT; cdr3_aa: CASSDRLAGTDTQYF
v_call: TRBV19; clone_size: NA; d_call: TRBD1; j_call: TRBJ2-7; cdr3_nt: TGTGCCAGTAGCATCGGGACAGGGGGCGGCGAGCAGTACTTC; cdr3_aa: CASSIGTGGGEQYF
v_call: TRBV27; clone_size: NA; d_call: TRBD1; j_call: TRBJ1-2; cdr3_nt: TGTGCCAGCAGCTCCCGACAGGGGTATGGCTACACCTTC; cdr3_aa: CASSSRQGYGYTF
v_call: TRBV7-2; clone_size: NA; d_call: TRBD1; j_call: TRBJ2-7; cdr3_nt: TGTGCCAGCAGCGAAAGGGACAGGGGCTACGAGCAGTACTTC; cdr3_aa: CASSERDRGYEQYF
v_call: TRBV10-3; clone_size: NA; d_call: NA; j_call: TRBJ1-5; cdr3_nt: TGTGCCATCAGTGAGTTAGAGGATCAGCCCCAGCATTTT; cdr3_aa: CAISELEDQPQHF
v_call: TRBV28; clone_size: NA; d_call: NA; j_call: TRBJ2-2; cdr3_nt: TGTGCCAGCAGTCAGACATCCACCGGGGAGCTGTTTTTT; cdr3_aa: CASSQTSTGELFF
v_call: TRBV27; clone_size: NA; d_call: TRBD1; j_call: TRBJ1-6; cdr3_nt: TGTGCCAGCCTACCAGGGGGTTCCTATAATTCACCCCTCCACTTT; cdr3_aa: CASLPGGSYNSPLHF
v_call: TRBV5-4; clone_size: NA; d_call: TRBD1; j_call: TRBJ2-1; cdr3_nt: TGTGCCAGCAGCTTGGGACAGGGGGGGAGGAATGAGCAGTTCTTC; cdr3_aa: CASSLGQGGRNEQFF
v_call: TRBV6-2/TRBV6-3; clone_size: few; d_call: NA; j_call: TRBJ2-1; cdr3_nt: TGTGCCAGCAGTTACGGGGTCGGGGTATACAATGAGCAGTTCTTC; cdr3_aa: CASSYGVGVYNEQFF
v_call: TRBV11-2; clone_size: NA; d_call: TRBD2; j_call: TRBJ2-7; cdr3_nt: TGTGCCAGCAGCCCCACTAGCGGGAGTCCCGAGCAGTACTTC; cdr3_aa: CASSPTSGSPEQYF
v_call: TRBV2; clone_size: NA; d_call: TRBD1; j_call: TRBJ1-2; cdr3_nt: TGTGCCAGCAGTCCATCGGACAGGATTAACTATGGCTACACCTTC; cdr3_aa: CASSPSDRINYGYTF
v_call: TRBV11-2; clone_size: NA; d_call: NA; j_call: TRBJ1-5; cdr3_nt: TGTGCCAGCAGTAGCCGGGACACATTACCACAGCCCCAGCATTTT; cdr3_aa: CASSSRDTLPQPQHF
v_call: TRBV6-2/TRBV6-3; clone_size: NA; d_call: NA; j_call: TRBJ1-5; cdr3_nt: TGTGCCAGCAGCCCCCTCAAAGGGGTCCTCAATCAGCCCCAGCATTTT; cdr3_aa: CASSPLKGVLNQPQHF
v_call: TRBV28; clone_size: NA; d_call: TRBD2; j_call: TRBJ2-7; cdr3_nt: TGTGCCAGCAGTCTCGCGGGGGGTTCGTACGAGCAGTACTTC; cdr3_aa: CASSLAGGSYEQYF
v_call: TRBV3-1/TRBV3-2; clone_size: NA; d_call: NA; j_call: TRBJ2-1; cdr3_nt: TGTGCCAGCAGCCAAGGGACAGTTTTTTACAATGAGCAGTTCTTC; cdr3_aa: CASSQGTVFYNEQFF
v_call: TRBV21-1; clone_size: NA; d_call: NA; j_call: TRBJ2-1; cdr3_nt: TGTGCCAGCTCCAACTGGGGAGCCCCACGTTTTTTTTATCGGTTCTTC; cdr3_aa: CASSNWGAPRFFYRFF
v_call: TRBV28; clone_size: NA; d_call: TRBD1; j_call: TRBJ1-4; cdr3_nt: TGTGCCAGCCGAGGGGGCGAAAAACTGTTTTTT; cdr3_aa: CASRGGEKLFF
v_call: TRBV5-1; clone_size: NA; d_call: NA; j_call: TRBJ2-1; cdr3_nt: TGCGCCAGCAGCTTGGGTCCCCCGGGTTACAATGAGCAGTTCTTC; cdr3_aa: CASSLGPPGYNEQFF
v_call: TRBV28; clone_size: NA; d_call: NA; j_call: TRBJ1-6; cdr3_nt: TGTGCCAGCAGTTTTTCCCCCCACACCGTCTTAAATTCACCCCTCCACTTT; cdr3_aa: CASSFSPHTVLNSPLHF